The source of this TCR beta chain is a study of blood T cell repertoires in COVID-19. Study details: Italy, Spain and the United States were the sources of the convalescent and acute COVID-19 samples. In each case, the material was cDNA or gDNA derived from T cells, B-cell-depleted T cells, or PBMCs.

CDR1 is SNHLY and CDR2 is FYNNEI in the germline V gene. This CDR3 has 16 residues. The germline V and J ends were trimmed by 8 bases and 2 bases, with 19 bases remaining between them. This clone was counted a single time. Study processing details: Amplification of reference gene primers was used by the study to estimate nucleated cell counts. Assay: immunoSEQ multiplex PCR; the TCRdb copy retains only in-frame clones and omits some. The DNA was the basis for D and trimming; V, J and clone size are from that table. Among approximately 15,000 clones, 73% were seen once, and the ten largest hold roughly 19%.

The source material was peripheral blood. The TCR comes from a boy aged 2 to 10 with active or convalescent COVID-19. The chain uses TRBV2 and TRBJ2-1; maybe TRBD1 (6 bases). The DNA of the CDR3 is TGTGCCAGCCCAGGGGTTGGCAGGGGAGCCTACAATGAGCAGTTCTTC. Its protein product is CASPGVGRGAYNEQFF.